This entry lists 15 T cell receptor beta chains sequenced from one sample in a study of CD8+ T cells in alopecia areata. Sequencing used cDNA as its template, made by extracting RNA and reverse transcribing it. The repertoire was sequenced with immunoSEQ multiplex PCR; TCRdb's copy has only in-frame clones and lacks some. This sample has fewer than 200,000 clones, with 59% found just once. This specimen was CD4+ T cells sorted from blood, taken at week 0. Source of these receptors: a human donor with alopecia areata.

The rearrangement links TRBV5-1 to TRBJ1-5, with TRBD1 identical over 9 bases. The CDR3 loop spans 16 amino acids. Germline V gene sequence: CDR1 SGHRS, CDR2 YFSETQ. With V trimmed by 4 bases and J by 1 base, 6 bases remained unmatched. The CDR3 coding sequence is TGCGCCAGCAGCCCTACAGGGGGCTACAGCAATCAGCCCCAGCATTTT. The encoded protein is CASSPTGGYSNQPQHF.

V and J are TRBV19 and TRBJ1-5; D remains ambiguous. The CDR3 extends over 12 amino acids. Trimming stripped 7 bases from V and 3 bases from J, with 7 bases between. Looked up from germline, CDR1 is LNHDA and CDR2 is SQIVND (reference sequence). The CDR3 sequence is CASNSYNQPQHF. DNA of the CDR3: TGTGCCAGTAACAGTTACAATCAGCCCCAGCATTTT.

In its sample, this clone was seen a few times. Written as DNA, the CDR3 is TGCGCCAGCAGCCAAGATATCTACAGCACAGATACGCAGTATTTT. Residues: CASSQDIYSTDTQYF. This chain joins TRBV4-1 and TRBJ2-3; D remains unclear. Trimming stripped 0 bases from V and 0 bases from J, with 7 bases between. The CDR3 length is 15 residues. Germline V gives CDR1 MGHRA, CDR2 YSYEKL.

The V call is TRBV2, the J call TRBJ2-3; no clear D gene. The CDR3 consists of 14 residues. Germline CDR1 reads SNHLY; CDR2 reads FYNNEI. Trimming left V 3 bases short and J 6 bases short, with 13 bases between. The DNA of the CDR3 is TGTGCCAGCAGTGAGGTGACGGGTCGGGATACGCAGTATTTT. Translated, it gives CASSEVTGRDTQYF. Using reference TRBV2 and TRBJ2-3 for the parts outside the CDR3, the full variable domain is EPEVTQTPSHQVTQMGQEVILRCVPISNHLYFYWYRQILGQKVEFLVSFYNNEISEKSEIFDDQFSVERPDGSNFTLKIRSTKLEDSAMYFCASSEVTGRDTQYFGPGTRLTVL.

The chain has TRBV18 and TRBJ1-1; possibly TRBD1 for D (6 bases). The CDR3 is 14 amino acids. In germline, CDR1 is KGHSH, CDR2 LQKENI. With 4 bases removed from V and 6 bases from J, the gap between germline ends came to 15 bases. CDR3 sequence reads: CASSLRGDRSEAFF. The CDR3 nucleotides read TGTGCCAGCTCACTCAGGGGCGACAGATCTGAAGCTTTCTTT.

V gene TRBV5-1 combines with J gene TRBJ1-1; D is uncertain. The length of the CDR3 is 13 residues. V was cut by 4 bases and J by 3 bases, with 10 bases left in between. Germline loops: CDR1 SGHRS, CDR2 YFSETQ. CDR3 region: CASSALSYTEAFF. The CDR3 DNA is TGCGCCAGCAGCGCCCTATCGTACACTGAAGCTTTCTTT.

This clone has a handful of counts. This chain connects TRBV29-1 to TRBJ2-7; 7 bases are shared with TRBD1. Per germline, CDR1 SQVTM and CDR2 ANQGSEA. This CDR3 is built from 13 residues. V lost 7 bases, J lost 2 bases, and 8 bases stayed unmatched. CDR3 bases: TGCAGCGCGGGACAGACGAAAACCTACGAGCAGTACTTC. Amino acids: CSAGQTKTYEQYF.

This rearrangement joins TRBV4-2 to TRBJ2-3; a possible D gene is TRBD2 (5 bases). The V and J ends lost 0 bases and 2 bases respectively, with 15 bases between them. Germline values: CDR1 LGHNA, CDR2 YNFKEQ. The CDR3 totals 17 residues. The CDR3 reads CASSQDSFAGLTDTQYF. The CDR3 DNA sequence: TGTGCCAGCAGCCAAGATTCGTTCGCGGGCCTCACAGATACGCAGTATTTT.

The chain links TRBV29-1 to TRBJ2-1, with a possible D match to TRBD1 (6 bases). The V gene's germline CDR1 is SQVTM and CDR2 ANQGSEA. The CDR3 has 15 amino acids. The V and J ends lost 7 bases and 3 bases respectively, with 19 bases between them. This chain's CDR3 is CSAMNDRQIYNEQFF. In DNA form, the CDR3 reads TGCAGCGCCATGAACGACAGGCAGATCTACAATGAGCAGTTCTTC.

This clone was counted between two and nine times. The chain carries TRBV9 and TRBJ1-5; 9 nucleotides match TRBD1. Germline CDR1 reads SGDLS; CDR2 reads YYNGEE. The CDR3 covers 16 residues. The ends lost 3 bases at V and 2 bases at J; junction bases unmatched: 6. The CDR3 DNA follows: TGTGCCAGCAGCGGGGGGACAGGGTTAGGCAATCAGCCCCAGCATTTT. This sequence encodes CASSGGTGLGNQPQHF.

The rearrangement joins TRBV7-2 to TRBJ2-6; a weak D match, TRBD2 (5 bases). V lost 1 base and J 12 bases, leaving 13 bases between the germline ends. Germline values: CDR1 SGHTA, CDR2 FQGNSA. The CDR3 runs 14 residues. The CDR3 protein is CASSLEGYAGVLTF. Here the CDR3 DNA reads TGTGCCAGCAGCTTAGAGGGTTACGCGGGCGTCCTGACTTTC.

This clone occurred once. The chain couples TRBV10-3 to TRBJ1-2, with TRBD1 identical over 11 bases. CDR1 and CDR2 from the germline V gene are ENHRY and SYGVKD. CDR3 length: 13 residues. V lost 11 bases to trimming and J lost 6 bases; unmatched junction nucleotides: 8. The CDR3 loop is CAAGPGQGDGYTF. The CDR3 DNA reads as TGTGCCGCGGGTCCGGGACAGGGGGATGGCTACACCTTC.

The chain has TRBV27 and TRBJ1-5; TRBD1 is a possible D gene (5 bases). Trimming took 6 bases from V and 8 from J, leaving 41 bases between them. Germline CDR1 and CDR2: MNHEY and SMNVEV (reference sequence). This CDR3 has 22 amino acids. The CDR3 DNA reads as TGTGCCAGCAGCCGTATGAAGCGACCAGGGTGTATCTACATTTACTGTGGAGAGCCCCAGCATTTT. It specifies CASSRMKRPGCIYIYCGEPQHF.

V usage is TRBV5-1 and J usage is TRBJ2-7; a weak D match, TRBD1 (6 bases). Trimming pared 0 bases from V and 3 bases from J, leaving 13 bases between. Germline V gene data show CDR1 as SGHRS and CDR2 as YFSETQ. This CDR3 region has 15 residues. The CDR3 sequence is CASSLGTGFDYEQYF. In DNA form, the CDR3 reads TGCGCCAGCAGCTTGGGAACAGGGTTCGACTACGAGCAGTACTTC. Full variable domain (missing parts from reference TRBV5-1 and TRBJ2-7): KAGVTQTPRYLIKTRGQQVTLSCSPISGHRSVSWYQQTPGQGLQFLFEYFSETQRNKGNFPGRFSGRQFSNSRSEMNVSTLELGDSALYLCASSLGTGFDYEQYFGPGTRLTVT.

The rearrangement links TRBV5-1 to TRBJ2-6; unclear D gene. This CDR3 has 17 residues. Deletions cut 6 bases from V and 0 bases from J, with 16 bases between. Germline assignment: CDR1 SGHRS and CDR2 YFSETQ. DNA for the CDR3: TGCGCCAGCACCGAACACCCTATACACTCTGGGGCCAACGTCCTGACTTTC. Translating it yields CASTEHPIHSGANVLTF.